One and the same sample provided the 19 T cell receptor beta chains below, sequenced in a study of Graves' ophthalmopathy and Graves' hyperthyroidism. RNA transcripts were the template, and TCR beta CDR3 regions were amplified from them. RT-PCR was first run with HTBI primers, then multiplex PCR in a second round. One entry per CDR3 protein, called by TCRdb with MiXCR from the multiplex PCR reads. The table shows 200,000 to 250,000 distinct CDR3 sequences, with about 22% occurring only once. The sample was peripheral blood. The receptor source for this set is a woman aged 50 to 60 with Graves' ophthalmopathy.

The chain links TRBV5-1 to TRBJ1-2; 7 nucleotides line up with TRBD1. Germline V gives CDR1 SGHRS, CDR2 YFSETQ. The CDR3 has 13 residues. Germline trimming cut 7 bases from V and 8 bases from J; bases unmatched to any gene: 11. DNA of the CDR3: TGCGCCAGCGGACAGGTTTCCCCCGCCGGCTACACCTTC. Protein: CASGQVSPAGYTF.

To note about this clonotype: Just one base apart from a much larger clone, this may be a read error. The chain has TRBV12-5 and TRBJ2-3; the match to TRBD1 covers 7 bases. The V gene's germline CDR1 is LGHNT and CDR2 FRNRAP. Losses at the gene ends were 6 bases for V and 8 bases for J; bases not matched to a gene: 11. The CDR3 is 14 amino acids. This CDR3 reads CASGPRQGRGTQYF. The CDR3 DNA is TGTGCTAGTGGCCCCAGACAGGGAAGGGGTACGCAGTATTTT.

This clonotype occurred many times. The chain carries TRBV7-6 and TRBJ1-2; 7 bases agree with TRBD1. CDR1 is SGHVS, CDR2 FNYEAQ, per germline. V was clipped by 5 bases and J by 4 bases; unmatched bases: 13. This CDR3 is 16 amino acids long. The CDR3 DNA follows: TGTGCCAGCAGCGCCCGACAGGGAAGTAGAGGCTATGGCTACACCTTC. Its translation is CASSARQGSRGYGYTF.

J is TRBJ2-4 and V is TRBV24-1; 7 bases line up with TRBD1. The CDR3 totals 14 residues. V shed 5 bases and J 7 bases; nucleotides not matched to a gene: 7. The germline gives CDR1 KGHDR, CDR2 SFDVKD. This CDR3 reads CATSVKGARNIQYF. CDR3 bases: TGTGCCACCAGTGTGAAGGGGGCTAGGAACATTCAGTACTTC.

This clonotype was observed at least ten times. The CDR3 here is CASRPLGTSGILYF. The CDR3 coding sequence is TGTGCCAGCAGACCCTTAGGGACTAGCGGGATTTTGTACTTC. The chain has TRBV2 and TRBJ2-7, with 13 bases matching TRBD2. Germline V gene lookup returns CDR1 SNHLY and CDR2 FYNNEI. The CDR3 sequence is 14 residues long. V shed 6 bases and J 12 bases; nucleotides not matched to a gene: 11.

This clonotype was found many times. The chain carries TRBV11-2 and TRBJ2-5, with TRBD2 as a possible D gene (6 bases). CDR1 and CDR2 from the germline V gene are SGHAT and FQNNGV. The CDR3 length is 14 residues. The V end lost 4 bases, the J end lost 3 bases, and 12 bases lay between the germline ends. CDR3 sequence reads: CASSSLRGKETQYF. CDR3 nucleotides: TGTGCCAGCAGCTCGTTACGCGGGAAAGAGACCCAGTACTTC.

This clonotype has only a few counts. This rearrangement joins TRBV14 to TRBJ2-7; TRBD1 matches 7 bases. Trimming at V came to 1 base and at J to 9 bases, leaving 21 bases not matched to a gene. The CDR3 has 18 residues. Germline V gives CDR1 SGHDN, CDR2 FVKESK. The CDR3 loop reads CASSQGPLTGANFEGQYF. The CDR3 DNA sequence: TGTGCCAGCAGCCAAGGACCCCTCACAGGGGCCAACTTTGAAGGGCAGTACTTC.

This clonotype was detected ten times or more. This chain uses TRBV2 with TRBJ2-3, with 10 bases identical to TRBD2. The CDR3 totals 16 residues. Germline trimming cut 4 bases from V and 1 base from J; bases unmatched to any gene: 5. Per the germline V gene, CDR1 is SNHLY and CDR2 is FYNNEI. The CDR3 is CASSGSGRAGTDTQYF. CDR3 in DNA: TGTGCCAGCAGTGGGAGCGGGAGGGCCGGCACAGATACGCAGTATTTT.

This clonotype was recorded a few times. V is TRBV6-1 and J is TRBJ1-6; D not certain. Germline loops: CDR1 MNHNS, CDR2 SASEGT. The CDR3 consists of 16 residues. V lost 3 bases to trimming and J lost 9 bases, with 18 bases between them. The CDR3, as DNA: TGTGCCAGCAGTGATACCGGGCGGGATCCGACTTCACCCCTCCACTTT. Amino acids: CASSDTGRDPTSPLHF.

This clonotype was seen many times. CDR3 DNA sequence: TGTGCCAGCAGTTTTGTTGCTAGCGGGAGCAAAAACATTCAGTACTTC. It translates to CASSFVASGSKNIQYF. V gene TRBV12-3 or TRBV12-4 combines with J gene TRBJ2-4; 10 nucleotides line up with TRBD2. This CDR3 region has 16 residues. The J segment lost 3 bases and the V segment lost 3 bases, leaving 5 bases of the junction unmatched.

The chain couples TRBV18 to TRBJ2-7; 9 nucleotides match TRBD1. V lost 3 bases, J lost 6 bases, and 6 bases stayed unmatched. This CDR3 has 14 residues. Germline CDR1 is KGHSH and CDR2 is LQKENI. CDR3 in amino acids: CASSPGQGLGEQYF. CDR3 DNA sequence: TGTGCCAGCTCACCGGGACAGGGTTTAGGCGAGCAGTACTTC.

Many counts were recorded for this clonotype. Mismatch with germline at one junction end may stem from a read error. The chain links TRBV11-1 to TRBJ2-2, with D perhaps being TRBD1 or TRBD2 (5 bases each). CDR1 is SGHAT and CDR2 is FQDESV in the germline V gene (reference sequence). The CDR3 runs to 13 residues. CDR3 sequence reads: CASSRTRTGELLF. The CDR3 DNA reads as TGTGCCAGCAGCCGGACACGGACCGGGGAGCTGCTTTTT.

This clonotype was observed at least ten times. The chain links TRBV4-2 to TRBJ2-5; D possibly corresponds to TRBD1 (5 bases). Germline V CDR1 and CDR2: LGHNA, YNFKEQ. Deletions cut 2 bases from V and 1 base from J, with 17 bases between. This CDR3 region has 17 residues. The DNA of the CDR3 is TGTGCCAGCAGCCAACTCCTTCGTGCAGGGTGCCAAGAGACCCAGTACTTC. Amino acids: CASSQLLRAGCQETQYF.

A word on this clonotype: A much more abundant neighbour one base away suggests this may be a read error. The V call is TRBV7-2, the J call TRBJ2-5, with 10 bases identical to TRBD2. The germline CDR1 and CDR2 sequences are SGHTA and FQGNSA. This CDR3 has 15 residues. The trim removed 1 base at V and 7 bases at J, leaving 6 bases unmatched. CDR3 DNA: TGTGCCAGCAGCTTAGAACTAGCGGGGCGGGGGACCCAGTACTTC. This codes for CASSLELAGRGTQYF.

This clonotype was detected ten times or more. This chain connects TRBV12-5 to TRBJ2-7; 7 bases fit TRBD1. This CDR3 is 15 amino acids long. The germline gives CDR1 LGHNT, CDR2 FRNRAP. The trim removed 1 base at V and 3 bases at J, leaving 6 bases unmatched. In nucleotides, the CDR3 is TGTGCTAGTGGTTTGGCCGGGACAGTGGGCTACGAGCAGTACTTC. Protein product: CASGLAGTVGYEQYF. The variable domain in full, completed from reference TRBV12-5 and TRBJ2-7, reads DARVTQTPRHKVTEMGQEVTMRCQPILGHNTVFWYRQTMMQGLELLAYFRNRAPLDDSGMPKDRFSAEMPDATLATLKIQPSEPRDSAVYFCASGLAGTVGYEQYFGPGTRLTVT.

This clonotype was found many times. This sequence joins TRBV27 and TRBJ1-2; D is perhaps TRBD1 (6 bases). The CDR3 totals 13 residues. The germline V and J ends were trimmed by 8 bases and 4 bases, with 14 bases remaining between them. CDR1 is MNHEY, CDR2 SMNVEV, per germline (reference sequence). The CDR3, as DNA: TGTGCCAGCTCCGGGGGGGGCGTCTATGGCTACACCTTC. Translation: CASSGGGVYGYTF.

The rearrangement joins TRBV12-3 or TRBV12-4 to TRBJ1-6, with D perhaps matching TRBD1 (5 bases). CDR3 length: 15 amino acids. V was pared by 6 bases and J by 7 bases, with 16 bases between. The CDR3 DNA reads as TGTGCCAGCAGAGCATCCGGGACCACAAATTCACCCCTCCACTTT. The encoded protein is CASRASGTTNSPLHF.

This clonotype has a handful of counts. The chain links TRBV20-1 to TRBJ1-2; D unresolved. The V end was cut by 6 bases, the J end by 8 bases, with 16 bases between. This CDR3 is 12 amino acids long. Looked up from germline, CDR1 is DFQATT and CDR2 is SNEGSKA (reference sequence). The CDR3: CSAQREREGYTF. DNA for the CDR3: TGCAGTGCCCAACGCGAAAGGGAGGGCTACACCTTC.

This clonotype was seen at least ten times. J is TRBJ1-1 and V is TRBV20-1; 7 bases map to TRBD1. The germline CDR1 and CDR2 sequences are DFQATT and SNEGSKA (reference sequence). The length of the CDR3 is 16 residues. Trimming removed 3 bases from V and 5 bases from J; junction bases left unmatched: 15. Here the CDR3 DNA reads TGCAGTGCTAGTAAGAGGGGGCGCGTTTTGGTGACTGAAGCTTTCTTT. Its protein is CSASKRGRVLVTEAFF.